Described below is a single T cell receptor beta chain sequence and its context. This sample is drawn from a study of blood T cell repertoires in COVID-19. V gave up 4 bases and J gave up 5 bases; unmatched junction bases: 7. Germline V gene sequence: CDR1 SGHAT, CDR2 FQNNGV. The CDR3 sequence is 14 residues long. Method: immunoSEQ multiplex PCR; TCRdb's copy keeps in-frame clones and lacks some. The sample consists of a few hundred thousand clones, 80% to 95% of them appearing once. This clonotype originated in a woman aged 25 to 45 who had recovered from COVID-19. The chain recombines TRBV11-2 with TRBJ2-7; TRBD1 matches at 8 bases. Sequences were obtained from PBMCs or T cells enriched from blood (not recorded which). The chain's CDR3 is CASSWSGGVDEQYF. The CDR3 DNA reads TGTGCCAGCAGCTGGTCAGGGGGCGTCGACGAGCAGTACTTC. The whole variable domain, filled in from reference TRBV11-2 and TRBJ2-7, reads EAGVAQSPRYKIIEKRQSVAFWCNPISGHATLYWYQQILGQGPKLLIQFQNNGVVDDSQLPKDRFSAERLKGVDSTLKIQPAKLEDSAVYLCASSWSGGVDEQYFGPGTRLTVT.